The present T cell receptor beta chain was sequenced within a study of T-cell memory formation after mild COVID-19. Regarding the study as a whole: CD4+ contracting clones were mainly CM and EM; CD8+ ones, EMRA.

As for this clonotype: Its specificity is not known.

CDR1 is KGHSH, CDR2 LQKENI, per germline. V shed 6 bases, J shed 5 bases, and the junction held 6 bases outside the gene matches. The CDR3 loop spans 14 amino acids. TCRdb re-called the 5' RACE reads through MiXCR, storing one row per CDR3 protein. The sample has around 320,000 distinct CDR3 sequences, 25% to 30% seen once. The sequence was collected from an adult woman who had mild COVID-19 (a few samples of this study predate the infection). Cell type and time point are not known. V gene TRBV18 combines with J gene TRBJ2-7; 11 nucleotides agree with TRBD2. The sequencing sample was made of PBMCs or a T cell subset sorted from them (not recorded which). CDR3 in amino acids: CASSILAGAHEQYF. Written as DNA, the CDR3 is TGTGCCAGCTCTATACTAGCGGGAGCTCACGAGCAGTACTTC.